The 20 T cell receptor beta chains presented below share a single source sample, sequenced in a study of cytomegalovirus exposure and HLA in healthy donors. Researchers ran the PCR with 60 Vbeta and 13 Jbeta primers. Data came from immunoSEQ multiplex PCR; TCRdb stores just in-frame clones and leaves some out. The sample carries about 180,000 clones, around 80% recorded once. Input material: PBMCs. The receptors were sampled from a woman in her 40s in good health and CMV-seronegative.

This chain links TRBV5-1 with TRBJ2-3, with D hard to call. Germline loops: CDR1 SGHRS, CDR2 YFSETQ. This CDR3 spans 13 amino acids. Trimming removed 3 bases at V and 6 bases at J, with 11 bases between. CDR3 protein: CASSSHSPDTQYF. Written as DNA, the CDR3 is TGCGCCAGCAGCTCCCACTCCCCCGATACGCAGTATTTT.

The chain joins TRBV5-1 to TRBJ2-3, with a tentative D call TRBD1 (6 bases). CDR1 and CDR2 from the germline V gene are SGHRS and YFSETQ. CDR3 size: 16 residues. V was shortened by 0 bases and J by 4 bases, with 15 bases between the two germline ends. CDR3 in DNA: TGCGCCAGCAGCTTGGCCGATACGAGGGGGTCAGATACGCAGTATTTT. Protein product: CASSLADTRGSDTQYF.

The V call is TRBV6-1, the J call TRBJ1-1; no definite D call. Germline V gives CDR1 MNHNS, CDR2 SASEGT. V shed 7 bases and J shed 4 bases, with 7 bases lying between them. This CDR3 has 11 residues. CDR3 nucleotides: TGTGCCAGCACATTAGTCACTGAAGCTTTCTTT. Translating gives CASTLVTEAFF.

The chain has TRBV4-2 and TRBJ2-3; 14 nucleotides line up with TRBD2. V trimming: 4 bases; J trimming: 0 bases; junction bases outside the gene matches: 6. CDR3 size: 18 residues. Germline V gene sequence: CDR1 LGHNA, CDR2 YNFKEQ. The CDR3 coding sequence is TGTGCCAGCAGCCCAGGGACTAGCGGGAGCGTTAGCACAGATACGCAGTATTTT. Its translation is CASSPGTSGSVSTDTQYF.

This clone was seen more than once but under ten times. The V gene is TRBV12-2, the J gene TRBJ1-5; the table gives TRBD1 as D, unverified against the DNA. TRBV12-2 corresponds to a pseudogene. This CDR3 is built from 15 residues. The CDR3 loop is CASRSWVGGNQPQHF. In DNA form, the CDR3 reads TGTGCAAGTCGCTCCTGGGTAGGGGGCAATCAGCCCCAGCATTTT.

J is TRBJ1-4 and V is TRBV7-2; D unclear. With 0 bases removed from V and 3 bases from J, the gap between germline ends came to 8 bases. The CDR3 consists of 15 residues. Germline CDR1 SGHTA, CDR2 FQGNSA. The CDR3 sequence: CASSLATAPNEKLFF. In DNA, the CDR3 is TGTGCCAGCAGCTTAGCCACAGCTCCTAATGAAAAACTGTTTTTT. Using reference TRBV7-2 and TRBJ1-4 for the parts outside the CDR3, the full variable domain is GAGVSQSPSNKVTEKGKDVELRCDPISGHTALYWYRQSLGQGLEFLIYFQGNSAPDKSGLPSDRFSAERTGGSVSTLTIQRTQQEDSAVYLCASSLATAPNEKLFFGSGTQLSVL.

The chain employs TRBV2 and TRBJ1-1, with TRBD1 as a possible D gene (6 bases). Germline-derived CDR1 and CDR2 are SNHLY and FYNNEI. V was clipped by 2 bases and J by 1 base, with 8 bases between them. This CDR3 has 14 residues. In DNA form, the CDR3 reads TGTGCCAGCAGTGAACAAGGGGGGAACACTGAAGCTTTCTTT. Its translation is CASSEQGGNTEAFF.

This clone was picked up one time. The rearrangement uses TRBV5-8 and TRBJ2-5; TRBD2 is a possible D gene (5 bases). The germline gives CDR1 SGHTS, CDR2 YDEGEE. The V end lost 5 bases, the J end lost 1 base, and 12 bases lay between the germline ends. This CDR3 is built from 14 residues. CDR3 loop: CASSRYGIQETQYF. As DNA, the CDR3 is TGTGCCAGCAGTCGATACGGGATCCAAGAGACCCAGTACTTC.

This clone appeared a few times. The rearrangement joins TRBV6-5 to TRBJ1-6; 8 bases are a match to TRBD1. Per the germline V gene, CDR1 is MNHEY and CDR2 is SVGAGI. The ends lost 0 bases at V and 8 bases at J; junction bases unmatched: 6. The CDR3 is made up of 16 amino acids. The CDR3 reads CASSYSSQGADSPLHF. CDR3 sequence (DNA): TGTGCCAGCAGTTACTCGTCCCAGGGGGCTGATTCACCCCTCCACTTT.

V and J are TRBV5-8 and TRBJ1-1, with no clear D. Trimming cost V 4 bases and J 2 bases, with 12 bases left between them. The V gene's germline CDR1 is SGHTS and CDR2 YDEGEE. This CDR3 is 14 amino acids long. Written as DNA, the CDR3 is TGTGCCAGCAGCCACCCCCCAGGTAACACTGAAGCTTTCTTT. Its protein product is CASSHPPGNTEAFF.

The chain links TRBV28 to TRBJ2-1; 7 positions match TRBD2. Germline CDR1 is MDHEN and CDR2 is SYDVKM. The CDR3 spans 14 residues. With 3 bases clipped from V and 9 bases from J, the junction kept 8 bases outside the gene matches. DNA for the CDR3: TGTGCCAGCAGTTTTTACAGCTCTAGCGGTGAGCAGTTCTTC. Residues: CASSFYSSSGEQFF.

This rearrangement joins TRBV6-6 to TRBJ2-5; 7 bases are shared with TRBD1. Losses at the gene ends were 2 bases for V and 5 bases for J; bases not matched to a gene: 5. CDR1 and CDR2 (germline): MNHNY, SVGAGI (reference sequence). This CDR3 region has 14 residues. The CDR3: CASSYQGDRETQYF. The CDR3 nucleotides are TGTGCCAGCAGTTACCAGGGGGATCGGGAGACCCAGTACTTC.

This clone was observed once. The chain employs TRBV12-2 and TRBJ1-5; the DNA was not used to check the table's D call, TRBD1. TRBV12-2 is described as a pseudogene. The CDR3 is 16 residues long. CDR3 nucleotide sequence: TGTGCAAGTCGCTTCCGGGACAGCGATAGCAATCAGCCCCAGCATTTT. The encoded protein is CASRFRDSDSNQPQHF.

This chain links TRBV4-3 with TRBJ2-1; a weak D match, TRBD2 (5 bases). Germline-derived CDR1 and CDR2 are LGHNA and YSLEER. Trimming removed 0 bases at V and 10 bases at J, with 10 bases between. CDR3 length: 13 residues. The CDR3 region has the DNA TGCGCCAGCAGCCAAGATTGGGAGTTGGAGCAGTTCTTC. Translated, it gives CASSQDWELEQFF.

The gene calls are TRBV11-3 and TRBJ1-2, with a tentative D call TRBD1 (6 bases). Germline assignment: CDR1 SGHNT and CDR2 YENEEA. V was pared by 5 bases and J by 8 bases, with 18 bases between. CDR3 length equals 14 residues. Written as DNA, the CDR3 is TGTGCCAGCAGCCCGCCACAGGGTGAGTCCGGCTACACCTTC. Amino acids: CASSPPQGESGYTF.

This clone was picked up a small number of times. CDR3 in DNA: TGCGCCAGCAGCTTGGGAGGGAGGCAGAGAGAGCAGTACTTC. The encoded protein is CASSLGGRQREQYF. The rearrangement joins TRBV5-1 to TRBJ2-7; a weak D match, TRBD2 (6 bases). Between the trimmed V and J ends, which lost 0 bases and 7 bases, there was a span of 14 bases. The CDR3 is 14 residues long. Germline V CDR1 and CDR2: SGHRS, YFSETQ.

This clone was found once. As the CDR3 is not closed by the conserved phenylalanine or tryptophan, this likely results from a read error. This chain connects TRBV2 to TRBJ1-2; D gene ambiguous. The CDR3 runs to 12 residues. Trimming shortened V by 6 bases and J by 8 bases, and 13 bases separated the two germline ends. The germline V gene has CDR1 SNHLY and CDR2 FYNNEI. This CDR3 reads CASRDKAEGYTV. CDR3 DNA sequence: TGTGCCAGCAGAGACAAGGCGGAGGGCTACACCGTC.

This sequence joins TRBV6-5 and TRBJ2-6; the D gene is possibly TRBD2 (6 bases). In germline, CDR1 is MNHEY, CDR2 SVGAGI. Deletions cut 4 bases from V and 0 bases from J, with 7 bases between. This CDR3 comprises 15 residues. The CDR3 reads CASSWGGSGANVLTF. The CDR3, as DNA: TGTGCCAGCAGTTGGGGAGGCTCTGGGGCCAACGTCCTGACTTTC.

This sequence joins TRBV18 and TRBJ2-5, with 7 bases lining up with TRBD1. Losses at the gene ends were 4 bases for V and 2 bases for J; bases not matched to a gene: 4. This CDR3 is 14 amino acids long. CDR1 KGHSH and CDR2 LQKENI come from the germline V gene. In DNA form, the CDR3 reads TGTGCCAGCTCACAGGCAGGGGGTCAAGAGACCCAGTACTTC. This translates into CASSQAGGQETQYF.

This chain connects TRBV5-1 to TRBJ1-4; 9 bases fit TRBD1. Germline CDR1 reads SGHRS; CDR2 reads YFSETQ. The CDR3 contains 16 residues. Unmatched junction bases numbered 5, after V lost 5 bases and J lost 0 bases. This CDR3 reads CASRTGGLATNEKLFF. CDR3 DNA sequence: TGCGCCAGCAGAACAGGGGGCCTAGCAACTAATGAAAAACTGTTTTTT.